The rows below give T cell receptor beta chains drawn from one sample of a study of cytomegalovirus exposure and HLA in healthy donors. Method: immunoSEQ multiplex PCR; TCRdb's copy keeps in-frame clones and lacks some. Its clone listing holds 140,000 to 150,000 clones. The sample was PBMCs. These receptors all come from a woman aged 50 to 60 in good health and CMV-seronegative. CDR3s leave out the opening cysteine and the closing phenylalanine or tryptophan.

cdr3_aa v_call
ASSRGGTHGYT TRBV19
ASSRFEGFGEQF TRBV19
ASSEITGHNNEQF TRBV2
ASRGQYGYT TRBV6-4
ASSPQGTNEKLF TRBV18
ASSSGTGYYEQY TRBV5-8
ASSEVQLATNEKLF TRBV6-1
ASSPGGQGSTDTQY TRBV9
AWTSRSGNTIY TRBV30
ASTPPGQALKAAYEQY TRBV28
ASSRKTSGSSAGELF TRBV4-3
ASSPDSGGGTDTQY TRBV5-4
ASSPRGIPSGNQPQH TRBV4-1
AITSLGGGSTDTQY TRBV10-3
ATSGLTGENTEAF TRBV15
ASSLRQGYATNEKLF TRBV28
ASSLYSSGEQF TRBV7-2
ASSPHGGRGTTDTQY TRBV7-2
ASSEGQGADEQF TRBV6-1
ASTPGGANYGYT TRBV28
ASSPAGTSGSANTGELF TRBV18
ASSEEGTNYGYT TRBV25-1
ASSASGGKKLF TRBV9
ASSEPIGTGFYEQY TRBV6-1
ASTERDEQF TRBV28
ATSRDKAKLF TRBV15
ATSREDRGNQPQH TRBV15
ASSLSGRGSYNEQF TRBV7-3
ASTQGSSGNTIY TRBV19
ASSYRTSGADTQY TRBV7-6
ASSPQGGDYGYT TRBV19
ASSLAQGQETQY TRBV5-1
ASRAGPGQGLYEQY TRBV6-6
ASSVGTAQYGYT TRBV28
ASSISGRYDGYT TRBV19
ASSPGQDTSNTEAF TRBV13
ASSSPGTKAGELF TRBV28
ASSLTSSATGELF TRBV5-1
ASSRSLAELTDTQY TRBV18
ASTQNTEAF TRBV28